This TCR beta chain originates from a study of T cell responses to AZD1222 COVID-19 vaccine. The CDR3 is made up of 14 amino acids. Trimming at V came to 5 bases and at J to 5 bases, leaving 7 bases not matched to a gene. Germline V CDR1 and CDR2: MDHEN, SYDVKM. Worth noting for this clone: Its specificity is not known.

The repertoire was sequenced with immunoSEQ multiplex PCR; TCRdb's copy has only in-frame clones and lacks some. The sample includes 110,000 or so clones, 80% to 95% seen only once; the top ten take 4% to 4.5%. Study-level points and caveats: No day 14 peak samples; only post-peak repertoires were characterized.

This receptor was identified in an adult who received the MenACWY meningococcal vaccine as a control. The V call is TRBV28, the J call TRBJ1-2; 8 bases are shared with TRBD1. The material was peripheral blood, obtained 28 days after the second dose of the MenACWY control vaccine. The CDR3 DNA reads as TGTGCCAGCAGTATACTCACAGGGGGGTATGGCTACACCTTC. Translation gives CASSILTGGYGYTF.